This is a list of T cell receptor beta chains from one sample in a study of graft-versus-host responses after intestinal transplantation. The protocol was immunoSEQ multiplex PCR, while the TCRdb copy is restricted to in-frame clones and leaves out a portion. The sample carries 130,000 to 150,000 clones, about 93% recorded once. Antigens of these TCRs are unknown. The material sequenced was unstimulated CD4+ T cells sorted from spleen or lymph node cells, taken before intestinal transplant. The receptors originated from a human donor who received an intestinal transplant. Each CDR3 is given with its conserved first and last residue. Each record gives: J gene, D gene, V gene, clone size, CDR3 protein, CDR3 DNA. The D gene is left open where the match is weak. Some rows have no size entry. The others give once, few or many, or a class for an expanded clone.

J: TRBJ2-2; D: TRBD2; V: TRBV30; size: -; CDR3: CAWSVVRTSGRATGELFF; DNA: TGTGCCTGGAGTGTGGTCCGGACTAGCGGGAGGGCCACCGGGGAGCTGTTTTTT
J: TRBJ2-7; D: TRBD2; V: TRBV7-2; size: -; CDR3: CASSSLSGGPYEQYF; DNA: TGTGCCAGCAGCTCCCTTTCGGGAGGGCCCTACGAGCAGTACTTC
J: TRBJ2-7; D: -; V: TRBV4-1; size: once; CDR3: CASSQGGRTVPAYEQYF; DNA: TGCGCCAGCAGCCAAGGTGGGAGGACAGTCCCCGCCTACGAGCAGTACTTC
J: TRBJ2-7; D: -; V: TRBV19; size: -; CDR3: CASSIKPTYEQYF; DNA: TGTGCCAGTAGTATAAAGCCGACCTACGAGCAGTACTTC
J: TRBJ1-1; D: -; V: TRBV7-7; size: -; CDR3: CASSADLNTEAFF; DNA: TGTGCTAGCAGCGCCGACTTGAACACTGAAGCTTTCTTT
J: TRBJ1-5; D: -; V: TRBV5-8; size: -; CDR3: CASTFYSNQPQHF; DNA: TGTGCCAGCACGTTTTATAGCAATCAGCCCCAGCATTTT
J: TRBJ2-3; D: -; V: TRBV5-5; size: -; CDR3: CASSERPSGTDTQYF; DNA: TGTGCCAGCAGCGAGAGGCCTTCGGGCACAGATACGCAGTATTTT
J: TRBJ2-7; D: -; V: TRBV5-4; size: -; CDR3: CASSLPGPYEQYF; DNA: TGTGCCAGCAGCTTGCCCGGGCCCTACGAGCAGTACTTC
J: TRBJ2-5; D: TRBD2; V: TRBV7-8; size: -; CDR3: CASSLLRLAGKETQYF; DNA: TGTGCCAGCAGCTTACTACGACTAGCGGGAAAAGAGACCCAGTACTTC
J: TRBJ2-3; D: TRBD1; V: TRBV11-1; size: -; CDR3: CASSPTGQEVIDTQYF; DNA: TGTGCCAGCAGCCCGACTGGACAGGAAGTAATAGATACGCAGTATTTT
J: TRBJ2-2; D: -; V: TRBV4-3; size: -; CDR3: CASSQESHRVAGELFF; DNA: TGCGCCAGCAGCCAAGAGTCTCACAGGGTAGCCGGGGAGCTGTTTTTT
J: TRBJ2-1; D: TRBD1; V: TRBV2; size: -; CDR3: CASSSDRGSRPSPFF; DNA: TGTGCCAGCAGCTCTGACAGGGGGTCTCGTCCTTCCCCGTTCTTC
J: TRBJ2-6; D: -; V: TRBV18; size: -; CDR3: CASSPQGRSSGANVLTF; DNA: TGTGCCAGCTCACCACAGGGCCGCTCCTCTGGGGCCAACGTCCTGACTTTC
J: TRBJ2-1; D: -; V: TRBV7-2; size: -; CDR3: CASSLGPLRSYNEQFF; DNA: TGTGCCAGCAGCTTAGGTCCTCTCCGCTCCTACAATGAGCAGTTCTTC
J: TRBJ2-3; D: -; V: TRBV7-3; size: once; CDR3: CASSSSRVNTDTQYF; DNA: TGTGCCAGCAGCTCCTCTAGGGTTAACACAGATACGCAGTATTTT
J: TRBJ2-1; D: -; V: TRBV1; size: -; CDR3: CTSSHLAGAYNEQFF; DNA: TGCACCAGCAGCCACCTAGCGGGAGCCTACAATGAGCAGTTCTTC
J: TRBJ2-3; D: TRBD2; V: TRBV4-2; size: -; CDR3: CASSPLSGSTDTQYF; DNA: TGTGCCAGCAGCCCCCTTAGCGGGAGCACAGATACGCAGTATTTT
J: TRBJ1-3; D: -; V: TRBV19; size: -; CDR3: CASSQQHSGNTIYF; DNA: TGTGCCAGTAGTCAACAGCACTCTGGAAACACCATATATTTT
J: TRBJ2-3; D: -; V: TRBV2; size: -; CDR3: CASSITDTQYF; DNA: TGTGCCAGTTCTATCACAGATACGCAGTATTTT
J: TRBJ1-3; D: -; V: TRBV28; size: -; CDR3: CASTLLGGNTIYF; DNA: TGTGCCAGCACCTTACTTGGGGGAAACACCATATATTTT
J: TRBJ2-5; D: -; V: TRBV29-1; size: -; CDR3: CSVLQETQYF; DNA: TGCAGCGTCCTTCAGGAGACCCAGTACTTC
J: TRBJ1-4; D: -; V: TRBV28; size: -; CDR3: CASSFSRGNEKLFF; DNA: TGTGCCAGCAGTTTTTCCAGGGGTAATGAAAAACTGTTTTTT
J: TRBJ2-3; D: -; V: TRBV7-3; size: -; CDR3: CASSLSAAFTDTQYF; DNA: TGTGCCAGCAGCTTATCCGCGGCTTTCACAGATACGCAGTATTTT
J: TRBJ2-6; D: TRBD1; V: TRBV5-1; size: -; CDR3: CASSLEGQSVNVLTF; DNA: TGCGCCAGCAGCTTGGAGGGACAGTCGGTGAACGTCCTGACTTTC
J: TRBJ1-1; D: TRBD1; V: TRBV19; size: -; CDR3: CASSAIAVTGRNAFF; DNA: TGTGCCAGTAGTGCCATAGCCGTGACAGGGAGAAACGCTTTCTTT
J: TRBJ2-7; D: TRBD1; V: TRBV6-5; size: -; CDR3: CASTGGNEQYF; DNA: TGTGCCAGCACAGGGGGCAACGAGCAGTACTTC
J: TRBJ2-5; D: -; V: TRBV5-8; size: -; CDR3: CASSLAARGLSLETQYF; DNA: TGTGCCAGCAGCTTGGCGGCTCGGGGGTTGAGTTTGGAGACCCAGTACTTC
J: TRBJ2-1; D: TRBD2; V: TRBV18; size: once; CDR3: CASSQLSGRSPYNEQFF; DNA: TGTGCCAGCTCACAGCTTAGCGGGAGGTCCCCCTACAATGAGCAGTTCTTC
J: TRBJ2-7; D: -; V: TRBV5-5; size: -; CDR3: CASSPVNYEQYF; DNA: TGTGCCAGCAGCCCTGTAAACTACGAGCAGTACTTC
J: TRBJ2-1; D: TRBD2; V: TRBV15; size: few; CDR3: CATSREARTSGYNEQFF; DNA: TGTGCCACCAGCAGAGAGGCTAGGACTAGCGGATACAATGAGCAGTTCTTC
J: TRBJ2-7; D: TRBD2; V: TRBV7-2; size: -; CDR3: CASSFGGGYEQYF; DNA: TGTGCCAGCAGCTTTGGCGGGGGCTACGAGCAGTACTTC
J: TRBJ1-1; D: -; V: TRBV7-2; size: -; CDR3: CASSPRSPGGTEAFF; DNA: TGTGCCAGCAGTCCGAGGTCCCCCGGGGGCACTGAAGCTTTCTTT
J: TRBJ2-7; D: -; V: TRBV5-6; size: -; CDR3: CASSWSGVYEQYF; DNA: TGTGCCAGCAGCTGGAGTGGGGTCTACGAGCAGTACTTC
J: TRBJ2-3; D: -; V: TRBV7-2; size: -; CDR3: CASSLGASTDTQYF; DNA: TGTGCCAGCAGCCTAGGTGCCAGCACAGATACGCAGTATTTT
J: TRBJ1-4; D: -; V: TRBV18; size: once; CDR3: CASSPIQGIREKLFF; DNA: TGTGCCAGCTCACCCATTCAGGGAATTAGAGAAAAACTGTTTTTT
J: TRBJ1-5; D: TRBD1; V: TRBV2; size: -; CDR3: CASSEALGQGRKPQHF; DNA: TGTGCCAGCAGTGAAGCGCTCGGACAGGGGCGGAAGCCCCAGCATTTT
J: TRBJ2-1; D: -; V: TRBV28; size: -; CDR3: CASIQGGYNEQFF; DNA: TGTGCCAGCATACAGGGCGGATACAATGAGCAGTTCTTC
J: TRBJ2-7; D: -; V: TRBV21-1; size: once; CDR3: CASSSALTETSGSSYEQYF; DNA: TGTGCCAGCAGCAGCGCGCTTACAGAAACTAGCGGCAGCTCCTACGAGCAGTACTTC
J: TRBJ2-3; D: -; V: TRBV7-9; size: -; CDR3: CASSPPAGTDTQYF; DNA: TGTGCCAGCAGCCCGCCTGCGGGAACAGATACGCAGTATTTT
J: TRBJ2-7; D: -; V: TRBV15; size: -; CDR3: CATSRELLSGYEQYF; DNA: TGTGCCACCAGCAGAGAGTTGTTATCGGGGTACGAGCAGTACTTC
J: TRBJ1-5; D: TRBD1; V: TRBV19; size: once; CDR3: CASSRQGHQPQHF; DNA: TGTGCCAGTAGTCGACAGGGCCATCAGCCCCAGCATTTT
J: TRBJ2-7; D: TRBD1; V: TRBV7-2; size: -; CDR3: CASSPRTGPDYEQYF; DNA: TGTGCCAGCAGCCCCAGGACAGGGCCAGACTACGAGCAGTACTTC
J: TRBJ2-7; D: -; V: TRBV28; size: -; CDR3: CASSLFPGGSYF; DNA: TGTGCCAGCAGTTTATTTCCCGGGGGCTCCTACTTC
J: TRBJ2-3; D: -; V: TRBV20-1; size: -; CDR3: CSRYGTDTQYF; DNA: TGCAGCCGCTACGGCACAGATACGCAGTATTTT
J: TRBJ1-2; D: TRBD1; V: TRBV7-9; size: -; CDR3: CASSYDSGQGTGYTF; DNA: TGTGCCAGCAGCTACGACTCGGGACAGGGGACAGGCTACACCTTC
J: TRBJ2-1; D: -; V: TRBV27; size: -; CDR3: CASSLFNEQFF; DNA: TGTGCCAGCAGTCTGTTCAATGAGCAGTTCTTC
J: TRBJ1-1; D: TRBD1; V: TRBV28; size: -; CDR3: CASSLLGPQGQSKRGAFF; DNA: TGTGCCAGCAGTTTATTAGGACCCCAGGGACAGAGCAAAAGGGGAGCTTTCTTT
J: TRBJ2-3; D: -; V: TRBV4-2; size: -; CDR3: CASSAFTDTQYF; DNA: TGTGCCAGCAGCGCGTTCACAGATACGCAGTATTTT
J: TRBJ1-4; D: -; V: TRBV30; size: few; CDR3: CAWSARAINEKLFF; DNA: TGTGCCTGGAGTGCCCGGGCCATTAATGAAAAACTGTTTTTT
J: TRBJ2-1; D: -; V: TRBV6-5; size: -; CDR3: CASRQVPYNEQFF; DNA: TGTGCCAGCCGACAGGTTCCCTACAATGAGCAGTTCTTC
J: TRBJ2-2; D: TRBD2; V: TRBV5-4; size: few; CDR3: CASSLGASGRRGELFF; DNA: TGTGCCAGCAGCTTGGGTGCTAGCGGGAGGCGGGGAGAGCTGTTTTTT
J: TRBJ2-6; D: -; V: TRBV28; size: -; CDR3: CASSLRSGANVLTF; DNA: TGTGCCAGCAGTTTAAGGTCTGGGGCCAACGTCCTGACTTTC
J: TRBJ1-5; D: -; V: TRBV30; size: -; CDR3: CAWSADAGNQPQHF; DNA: TGTGCCTGGAGTGCGGACGCAGGCAATCAGCCCCAGCATTTT
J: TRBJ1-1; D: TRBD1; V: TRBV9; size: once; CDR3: CASSAGRQGNEAFF; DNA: TGTGCCAGCAGCGCAGGGAGACAGGGGAATGAAGCTTTCTTT
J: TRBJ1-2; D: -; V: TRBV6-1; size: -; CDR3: CASSFLGQTNYGYTF; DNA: TGTGCCAGCAGTTTTCTAGGACAGACTAACTATGGCTACACCTTC
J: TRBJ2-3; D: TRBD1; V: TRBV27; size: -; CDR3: CASTAPRDRGRTQYF; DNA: TGTGCCAGCACCGCCCCCCGGGACAGGGGGCGTACGCAGTATTTT
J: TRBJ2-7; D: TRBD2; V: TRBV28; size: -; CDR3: CASASRGAYEQYF; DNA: TGTGCCAGCGCCTCTCGGGGGGCCTACGAGCAGTACTTC
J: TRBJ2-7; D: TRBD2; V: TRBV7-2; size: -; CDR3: CASSYPPGAGDEQYF; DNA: TGTGCCAGCAGCTATCCCCCTGGGGCGGGAGACGAGCAGTACTTC
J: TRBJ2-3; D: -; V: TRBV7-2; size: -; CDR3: CASSLDGIDTQYF; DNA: TGTGCCAGCAGCTTAGACGGGATAGATACGCAGTATTTT